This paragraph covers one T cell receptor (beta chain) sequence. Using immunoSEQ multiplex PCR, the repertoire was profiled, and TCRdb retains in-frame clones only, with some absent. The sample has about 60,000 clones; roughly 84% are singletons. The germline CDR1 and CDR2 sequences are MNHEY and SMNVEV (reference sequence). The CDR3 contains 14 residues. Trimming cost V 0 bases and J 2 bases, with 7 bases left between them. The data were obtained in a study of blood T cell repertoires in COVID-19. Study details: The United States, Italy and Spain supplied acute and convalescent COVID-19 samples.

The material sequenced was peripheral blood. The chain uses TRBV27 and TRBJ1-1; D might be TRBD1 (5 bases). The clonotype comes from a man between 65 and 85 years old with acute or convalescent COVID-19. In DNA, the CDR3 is TGTGCCAGCAGTTTATCAAGGGGAAACACTGAAGCTTTCTTT. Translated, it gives CASSLSRGNTEAFF.